The 5 T cell receptor beta chains below were found in one sample sequenced in a study of PD-1 blockade in mismatch repair-deficient tumors. These TCRs are of unknown antigen specificity. The time point was: approximately 9-day in vitro stimulation with candidate neoantigen peptide 3. Clones were sequenced by immunoSEQ multiplex PCR, and TCRdb holds only the in-frame ones, with some missing. The top ten hold about 9.6% of the sample, which has 10,000 or so clones, over 80% seen once. The sequencing used cells cultured in vitro, collected from a patient treated with pembrolizumab. The origin of the receptors is an adult with mismatch repair-deficient cancer.

The V call is TRBV6-5, the J call TRBJ2-5, with a weak D call TRBD1 (7 bases). The CDR3 is 14 amino acids. Between the trimmed V and J ends, which lost 5 bases and 5 bases, there was a span of 15 bases. Germline CDR1 MNHEY, CDR2 SVGAGI. The CDR3 reads CASSQEGAGETQYF. The CDR3 nucleotides read TGTGCCAGCAGTCAGGAGGGGGCGGGGGAGACCCAGTACTTC.

The chain joins TRBV29-1 to TRBJ1-1; tentatively, D is TRBD1 (5 bases). Germline values: CDR1 SQVTM, CDR2 ANQGSEA. The CDR3 is 12 amino acids. The V gene lost 2 bases and the J gene lost 1 base, with 5 bases spanning the gap. The CDR3 DNA sequence: TGCAGCGTTGAAAGGGGGAACACTGAAGCTTTCTTT. It codes for CSVERGNTEAFF.

This chain connects TRBV4-1 to TRBJ2-2, with D perhaps matching TRBD1 (6 bases). Germline V lookup: CDR1 MGHRA, CDR2 YSYEKL. The CDR3 is made up of 14 amino acids. Between the trimmed V and J ends, which lost 1 base and 8 bases, there was a span of 11 bases. The chain's CDR3 is CASSQVTGYGELFF. CDR3 DNA sequence: TGCGCCAGCAGCCAAGTAACAGGGTATGGGGAGCTGTTTTTT.

The genes are TRBV7-9 and TRBJ1-1; D unresolved. The CDR3 runs to 12 residues. The V and J ends lost 5 bases and 4 bases respectively, with 8 bases between them. Germline V CDR1 and CDR2: SEHNR, FQNEAQ (reference sequence). The CDR3 bases are TGTGCCAGCAGCCCGTGGGGCACTGAAGCTTTCTTT. This translates into CASSPWGTEAFF.

This rearrangement joins TRBV30 to TRBJ2-1; possibly TRBD1 for D (6 bases). The CDR3 consists of 12 residues. V was cut by 1 base and J by 10 bases, with 11 bases left in between. Germline loops: CDR1 GTSNPN, CDR2 SVGIG (reference sequence). The CDR3 region has the DNA TGTGCCTGGAGTGACCCAACAGGGGAGCAGTTCTTC. Residues: CAWSDPTGEQFF.